This T cell receptor (beta chain) was sequenced during a study of T cells after posttransplantation cyclophosphamide. Study-level findings and limits: Blood and skin or GI T cell repertoires showed limited TRB overlap. Donor-recipient repertoire similarity was low at 1-2 months, rising over year one. TRB clonality was highly associated with recipient CMV seropositivity and reactivation.

This CDR3 contains 12 residues. Germline-derived CDR1 and CDR2 are MNHNS and SASEGT. Comment on this clone: Antigen specificity is unknown. A read error may account for a junction end that differs from germline.

The data were produced by immunoSEQ multiplex PCR, yet TCRdb's version contains in-frame clones alone and is incomplete. Recorded here are about 38,000 clones, none singletons. V usage is TRBV6-1 and J usage is TRBJ1-2, with D tentatively TRBD1 (5 bases). Sequenced: PBMCs. The origin of this receptor is a man in his fifties in good health, CMV-negative, and a related stem cell transplant donor. The CDR3 sequence is CAGSEGAVAYTF. The CDR3, as DNA: TGTGCCGGCAGTGAAGGGGCTGTCGCCTACACCTTC.